A selection of T cell receptor beta chains follows, all from one sample in a study of molecular identifiers for immune sequencing clone quantification. Each CDR3 protein gets one entry after TCRdb re-called the PCR reads with MiXCR. The repertoire consists of 60,000 to 80,000 distinct CDR3 sequences, with about a fifth occurring once and the leading ten covering 1.5% to 1.9%. Material for sequencing was naive CD8+ T cells from blood, with Jurkat cell RNA spiked in. These receptors all come from a human donor in good health. Some libraries in this study had Jurkat cell RNA spiked in. CDR3s include the opening cysteine and the closing phenylalanine or tryptophan. Each record gives: CDR3 length, D gene, J gene, clone size, V gene, CDR3 DNA, CDR3 protein. The D gene is left open where the match is weak. Clone size is given for some rows only: seen once, a few or many times, or a class if the clone is expanded.

16	NA	TRBJ1-1	many	TRBV29-1	TGCAGCGTTACAGGGCTGATCGGGGGGCTTTCTGGGGGGGCTTTCTTT	CSVTGLIGGLSGGAFF
17	NA	TRBJ1-5	many	TRBV12-3/TRBV12-4	TGTGCCAGCAGTCCAGAGATGGCGGCTTATAGCAATCAGCCCCAGCATTTT	CASSPEMAAYSNQPQHF
12	NA	TRBJ2-1	few	TRBV19	TGTGCCAGTAGTGCGGGCTACAATGAGCAGTTCTTC	CASSAGYNEQFF
14	NA	TRBJ2-7	medium-sized	TRBV29-1	TGCAGCGTTGAAGGTAAACCTGAGATCGGGGAGCAGTACTTC	CSVEGKPEIGEQYF
13	NA	TRBJ2-1	once	TRBV3-1	TGTGCCACCTCAGGGCCCCCGCCGGGCCCGCGGTTCTTC	CATSGPPPGPRFF
17	TRBD2	TRBJ2-3	many	TRBV7-6	TGTGCCAGCAGCTTAGAAACTAGCGGGAGGCCCACAGATACGCAGTATTTT	CASSLETSGRPTDTQYF
14	NA	TRBJ1-3	many	TRBV7-6	TGTGCCAGCAGCTTGCAGGGCTCTGGAAACACCATATATTTT	CASSLQGSGNTIYF
14	TRBD2	TRBJ2-7	NA	TRBV11-2	TGTGCCAGCGGAAGACTAGCGGGAGAATACGAGCAGTACTTC	CASGRLAGEYEQYF
14	NA	TRBJ2-7	few	TRBV7-2	TGTGCCAGCAGCCCTTTGGGACCAGGGTACGAGCAGTACTTC	CASSPLGPGYEQYF
12	NA	TRBJ2-4	many	TRBV2	TGTGCCAGCATTGGAGCCAAAAACATTCAGTACTTC	CASIGAKNIQYF
16	NA	TRBJ2-1	once	TRBV12-3/TRBV12-4	TGTGCCAGCAGTTATCTCGCAGGGAACGCCTACAATGAGCAGTTCTTC	CASSYLAGNAYNEQFF
16	NA	TRBJ2-5	many	TRBV6-6	TGTGCCAGCAGTTACCACGTGAGCTTGTCGCGGGAGACCCAGTACTTC	CASSYHVSLSRETQYF
19	TRBD2	TRBJ2-1	NA	TRBV7-8	TGTGCCAGCAGCCCGGGCCTTTCCCCTTCTAGCGGCTTATACAATGAGCAGTTCTTC	CASSPGLSPSSGLYNEQFF
14	NA	TRBJ2-7	many	TRBV20-1	TGCAGTGCTATCGGGGGGCAGGCGGCGTATGAGCAGTACTTC	CSAIGGQAAYEQYF
15	NA	TRBJ2-7	many	TRBV4-2	TGTGCCAGCAGCCAAGATCTGGGACCTTGGTACGAGCAGTACTTC	CASSQDLGPWYEQYF
13	NA	TRBJ1-4	many	TRBV7-9	TGTGCCAGCAGCCTCGATCGAGGCGAAAAACTGTTTTTT	CASSLDRGEKLFF
15	NA	TRBJ2-5	many	TRBV27	TGTGCCAGCAGGCCCGCAGTTTTACGACAAGAGACCCAGTACTTC	CASRPAVLRQETQYF
13	NA	TRBJ2-5	many	TRBV11-2	TGTGCCAGCAGCTTGAGGCGTCTGGAGACCCAGTACTTC	CASSLRRLETQYF
15	TRBD1	TRBJ2-1	many	TRBV15	TGTGCCACCAGCTCCGACAGGGATGCCTACAATGAGCAGTTCTTC	CATSSDRDAYNEQFF
16	TRBD1	TRBJ2-7	many	TRBV6-2/TRBV6-3	TGTGCCAGCAGTTACTCGAAGTGGACAGGGGAGCCCGAGCAGTACTTC	CASSYSKWTGEPEQYF
13	NA	TRBJ1-1	NA	TRBV3-1	TGTGCCAGCAGACTCACAGGGTCAACTGAAGCTTTCTTT	CASRLTGSTEAFF
15	NA	TRBJ2-7	NA	TRBV7-9	TGTGCCAGCAGCCCAAGGGGGTCAGGGACCTACGAGCAGTACTTC	CASSPRGSGTYEQYF
13	NA	TRBJ1-1	many	TRBV28	TGTGCCAGCAGTTTATATCAGGGAGGTGAAGCTTTCTTT	CASSLYQGGEAFF
14	NA	TRBJ1-4	many	TRBV29-1	TGCAGCGTTGAAGAAGCAGGGGCTAATGAAAAACTGTTTTTT	CSVEEAGANEKLFF
15	TRBD2	TRBJ2-7	NA	TRBV20-1	TGCAGTGCGCGGACACTAGCGGGAGCTCCCTACGAGCAGTACTTC	CSARTLAGAPYEQYF
17	TRBD2	TRBJ2-5	once	TRBV24-1	TGTGCCACCAGTGATTCCGGACTAGCGGGAATGGAAGAGACCCAGTACTTC	CATSDSGLAGMEETQYF
14	NA	TRBJ2-1	many	TRBV28	TGTGCCAGCAGTTTGCGAGGCAGATACAATGAGCAGTTCTTC	CASSLRGRYNEQFF
15	TRBD1	TRBJ2-7	NA	TRBV6-2/TRBV6-3	TGTGCCAGCAGTTACTCCGACAGGGGTTACGACGAGCAGTACTTC	CASSYSDRGYDEQYF
15	NA	TRBJ2-7	many	TRBV4-3	TGCGCCAGCAGCCAAGATCAAAGTACCACTACGGGGCAGTACTTC	CASSQDQSTTTGQYF
10	NA	TRBJ1-1	NA	TRBV27	TGTGCCAGCGGGCAAGCTGAAGCTTTCTTT	CASGQAEAFF
14	NA	TRBJ2-5	few	TRBV13	TGTGCCAGCAGCTTAGGGGGGGTCTTTGAGACCCAGTACTTC	CASSLGGVFETQYF
14	TRBD1	TRBJ2-7	many	TRBV6-5	TGTGCCAGCAGTTACTCTACAGGGGGCGACGAGCAGTACTTC	CASSYSTGGDEQYF
14	TRBD1	TRBJ2-1	few	TRBV27	TGTGCCAGCACCCCGGGACAGGGGGTCTATGAGCAGTTCTTC	CASTPGQGVYEQFF
13	NA	TRBJ2-3	many	TRBV11-3	TGTGCCAGCAGCTTAGACATTATGGATACGCAGTATTTT	CASSLDIMDTQYF
17	TRBD2	TRBJ2-5	many	TRBV7-9	TGTGCCAGCAGCCAGTACCCGGGGGGGACTCCTCAAGAGACCCAGTACTTC	CASSQYPGGTPQETQYF
14	TRBD2	TRBJ2-7	NA	TRBV19	TGTGCCAGTAGTATGGCTAGCGGGTCCTACGAGCAGTACTTC	CASSMASGSYEQYF
14	NA	TRBJ2-4	NA	TRBV27	TGTGCCAGCAGTTTATCCCCTAATTTAAACATTCAGTACTTC	CASSLSPNLNIQYF
17	NA	TRBJ2-7	many	TRBV4-2	TGTGCCAGCAGCCAAGACCCGGTCTTAGAAGTCCCCCCCGAGCAGTACTTC	CASSQDPVLEVPPEQYF
18	TRBD2	TRBJ2-3	many	TRBV11-2	TGTGCCAGCAGCTTGGAATTCGGACTAGCGGGAGTGGCAGATACGCAGTATTTT	CASSLEFGLAGVADTQYF
13	NA	TRBJ2-3	many	TRBV6-2/TRBV6-3	TGTGCCAGCAGTTACTTCTCCACAGATACGCAGTATTTT	CASSYFSTDTQYF
15	TRBD2	TRBJ2-7	few	TRBV20-1	TGCAGTGCTAATCAGCTAGGCGGGAGCTGGTACGAGCAGTACTTC	CSANQLGGSWYEQYF
17	TRBD2	TRBJ2-7	many	TRBV28	TGTGCCAGCAGTTCCAGAGTAGCGGGAGCGATCTCCTACGAGCAGTACTTC	CASSSRVAGAISYEQYF
15	TRBD1	TRBJ2-5	many	TRBV7-9	TGTGCCAGCAGCTTAGCCCAGGGGGTAGCAGAGACCCAGTACTTC	CASSLAQGVAETQYF
15	NA	TRBJ1-1	many	TRBV7-9	TGTGCCAGCAGGATATCAGGGCAAAAGAACACTGAAGCTTTCTTT	CASRISGQKNTEAFF
13	NA	TRBJ2-2	many	TRBV6-5	TGTGCCAGCAGTTACTACTTCACCGGGGAGCTGTTTTTT	CASSYYFTGELFF
12	NA	TRBJ2-1	NA	TRBV6-6	TGTGCCAGCAGCCCAGACAGAGATGAGCTGTTCTTC	CASSPDRDELFF
19	TRBD2	TRBJ2-3	many	TRBV4-1	TGCGCCAGCAGCCAAGGGACTAGCGGGTTTGGAGTTGGCACAGATACGCAGTATTTT	CASSQGTSGFGVGTDTQYF
15	NA	TRBJ2-2	many	TRBV5-1	TGCGCCAGCAGCTTGGCAGGCGCGCACACCGGGGAGCTGTTTTTT	CASSLAGAHTGELFF
15	NA	TRBJ1-5	few	TRBV27	TGTGCCAGCAGTTCGACAGTGTATAGCAATCAGCCCCAGCATTTT	CASSSTVYSNQPQHF
15	NA	TRBJ2-7	many	TRBV5-1	TGCGCCAGCAGCTCAGAGCTTGAGGGTTTCGACGAGCAGTACTTC	CASSSELEGFDEQYF